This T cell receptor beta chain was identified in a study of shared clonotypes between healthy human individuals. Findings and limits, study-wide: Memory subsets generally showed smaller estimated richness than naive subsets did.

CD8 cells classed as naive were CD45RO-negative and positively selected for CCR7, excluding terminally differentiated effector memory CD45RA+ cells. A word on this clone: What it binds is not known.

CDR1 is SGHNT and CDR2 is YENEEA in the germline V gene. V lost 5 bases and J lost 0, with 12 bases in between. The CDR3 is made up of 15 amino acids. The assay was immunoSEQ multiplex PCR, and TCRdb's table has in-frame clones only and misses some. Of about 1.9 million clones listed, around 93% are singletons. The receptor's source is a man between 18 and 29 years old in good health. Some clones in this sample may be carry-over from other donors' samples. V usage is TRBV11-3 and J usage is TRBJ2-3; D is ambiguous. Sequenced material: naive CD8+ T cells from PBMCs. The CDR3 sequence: CASSLERFSTDTQYF. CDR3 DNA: TGTGCCAGCAGCCTGGAGCGCTTTAGCACAGATACGCAGTATTTT.